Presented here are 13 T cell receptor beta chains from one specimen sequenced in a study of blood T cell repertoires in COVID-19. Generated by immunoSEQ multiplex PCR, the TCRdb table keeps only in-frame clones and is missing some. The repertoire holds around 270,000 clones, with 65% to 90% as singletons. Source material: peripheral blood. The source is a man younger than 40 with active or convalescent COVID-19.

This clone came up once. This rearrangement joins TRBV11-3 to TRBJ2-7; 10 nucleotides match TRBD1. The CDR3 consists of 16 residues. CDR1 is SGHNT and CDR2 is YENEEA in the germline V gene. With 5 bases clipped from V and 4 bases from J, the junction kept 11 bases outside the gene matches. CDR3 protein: CASSAVRDRGTYEQYF. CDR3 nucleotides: TGTGCCAGCAGCGCCGTCCGGGACAGGGGAACGTACGAGCAGTACTTC.

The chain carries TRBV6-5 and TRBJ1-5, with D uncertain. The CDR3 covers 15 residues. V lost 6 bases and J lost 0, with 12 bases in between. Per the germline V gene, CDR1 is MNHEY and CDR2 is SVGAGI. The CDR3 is CASSNAGYSNQPQHF. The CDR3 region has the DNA TGTGCCAGCAGCAACGCGGGGTATAGCAATCAGCCCCAGCATTTT.

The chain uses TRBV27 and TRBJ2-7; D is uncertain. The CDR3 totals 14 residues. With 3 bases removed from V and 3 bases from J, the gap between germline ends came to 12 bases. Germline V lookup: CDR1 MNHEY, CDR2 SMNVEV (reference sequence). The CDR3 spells CASSLAPRGYEQYF. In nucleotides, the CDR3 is TGTGCCAGCAGTTTGGCGCCCAGAGGCTACGAGCAGTACTTC.

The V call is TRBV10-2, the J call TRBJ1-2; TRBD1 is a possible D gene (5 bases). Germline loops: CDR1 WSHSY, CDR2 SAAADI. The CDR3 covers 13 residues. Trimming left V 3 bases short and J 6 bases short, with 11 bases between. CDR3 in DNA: TGCGCCAGCAGTGAAATCAGGGTGGATGGCTACACCTTC. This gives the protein CASSEIRVDGYTF.

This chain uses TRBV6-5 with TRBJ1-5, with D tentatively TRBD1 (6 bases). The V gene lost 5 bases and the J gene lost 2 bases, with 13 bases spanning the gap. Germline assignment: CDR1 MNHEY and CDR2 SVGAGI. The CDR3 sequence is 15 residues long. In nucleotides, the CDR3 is TGTGCCAGCAGTCCAGGGGTGTTGGGCAATCAGCCCCAGCATTTT. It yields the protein CASSPGVLGNQPQHF.

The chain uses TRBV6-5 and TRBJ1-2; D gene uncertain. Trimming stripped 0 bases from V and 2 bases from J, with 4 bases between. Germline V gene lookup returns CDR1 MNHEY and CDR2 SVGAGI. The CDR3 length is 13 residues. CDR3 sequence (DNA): TGTGCCAGCAGTTACTCCCCGAACTATGGCTACACCTTC. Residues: CASSYSPNYGYTF.

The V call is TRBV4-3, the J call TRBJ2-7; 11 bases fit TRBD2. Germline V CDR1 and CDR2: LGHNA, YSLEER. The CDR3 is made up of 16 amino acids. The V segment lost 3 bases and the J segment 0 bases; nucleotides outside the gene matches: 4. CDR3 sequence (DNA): TGCGCCAGCAGCCAGGAGACTAGCGGGGCCTCCTACGAGCAGTACTTC. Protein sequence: CASSQETSGASYEQYF.

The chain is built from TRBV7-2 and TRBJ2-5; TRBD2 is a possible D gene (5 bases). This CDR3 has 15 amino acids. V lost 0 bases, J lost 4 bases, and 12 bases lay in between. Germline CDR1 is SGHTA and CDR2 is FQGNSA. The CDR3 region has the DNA TGTGCCAGCAGCTTAGCGATAGCGTCGCGAGAGACCCAGTACTTC. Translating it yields CASSLAIASRETQYF. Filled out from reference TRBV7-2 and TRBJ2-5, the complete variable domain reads GAGVSQSPSNKVTEKGKDVELRCDPISGHTALYWYRQSLGQGLEFLIYFQGNSAPDKSGLPSDRFSAERTGGSVSTLTIQRTQQEDSAVYLCASSLAIASRETQYFGPGTRLLVL.

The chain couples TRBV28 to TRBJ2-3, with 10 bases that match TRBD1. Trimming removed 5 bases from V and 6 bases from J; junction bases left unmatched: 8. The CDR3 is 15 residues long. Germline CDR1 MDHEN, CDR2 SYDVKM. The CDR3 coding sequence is TGTGCCAGCAGTCGCCTAGGACAGGGGGGTGATACGCAGTATTTT. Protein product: CASSRLGQGGDTQYF.

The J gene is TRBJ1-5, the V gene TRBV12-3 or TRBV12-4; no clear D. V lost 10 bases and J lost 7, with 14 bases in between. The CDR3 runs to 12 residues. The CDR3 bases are TGTGCCAACACTTTTCGGTGGCAGCCCCAGCATTTT. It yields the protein CANTFRWQPQHF.

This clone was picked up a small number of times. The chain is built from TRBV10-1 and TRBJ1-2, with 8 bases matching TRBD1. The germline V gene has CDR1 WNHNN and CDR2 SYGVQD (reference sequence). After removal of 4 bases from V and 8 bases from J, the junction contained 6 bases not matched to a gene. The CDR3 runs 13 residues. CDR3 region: CASSADRAGGYTF. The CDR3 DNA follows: TGCGCCAGCAGTGCGGACAGGGCGGGAGGCTACACCTTC.

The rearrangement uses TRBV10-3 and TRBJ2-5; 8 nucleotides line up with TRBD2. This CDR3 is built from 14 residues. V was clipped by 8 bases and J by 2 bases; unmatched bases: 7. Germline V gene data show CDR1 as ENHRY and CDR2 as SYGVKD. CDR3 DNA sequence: TGTGCCATCGGGGCGGGGGGTTCGCAAGAGACCCAGTACTTC. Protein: CAIGAGGSQETQYF.

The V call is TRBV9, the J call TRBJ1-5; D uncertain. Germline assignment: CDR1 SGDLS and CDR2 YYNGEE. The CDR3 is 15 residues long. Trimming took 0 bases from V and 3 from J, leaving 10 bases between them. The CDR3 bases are TGTGCCAGCAGCGTAGATGGCACCACCAATCAGCCCCAGCATTTT. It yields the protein CASSVDGTTNQPQHF.